The sequence of this T cell receptor (beta chain) was determined in a study of control samples from healthy donors and cancer patients. V gave up 3 bases and J gave up 3 bases; unmatched junction bases: 3. The CDR3 consists of 15 residues. From germline, CDR1 is GTSNPN and CDR2 SVGIG (reference sequence). The repertoire was sequenced with immunoSEQ multiplex PCR; TCRdb's copy has only in-frame clones and lacks some. This table has approximately 170,000 clones, approximately 90% appearing once. This receptor was obtained from a young man in good health. Sequencing input: blood. This chain uses TRBV30 with TRBJ2-2; the match to TRBD1 covers 11 bases. The CDR3 coding sequence is TGTGCCTGGAGAGGACAGGGGGCCGACACCGGGGAGCTGTTTTTT. Translating gives CAWRGQGADTGELFF.